This is a list of T cell receptor beta chains from one sample in a study of vaccination effects on CD4 cells after COVID-19. Their antigens are not known. Produced via immunoSEQ multiplex PCR; TCRdb's table is partial and in-frame only. The profile covers about 73,000 clones, with roughly 74% appearing a single time and over 2.5% taken by the ten largest. The sample was CD4+ T cells from PBMCs cultured with HCoV-NL63 spike peptides, taken before COVID-19 vaccination. The origin of the receptors is a human donor who received a COVID-19 vaccine. Each CDR3 is given with its conserved first and last residue. The D gene is left open where the match is weak. For some rows the clone size is stated as once, few or many, or as a class when expanded; others skip it.

v_call: TRBV6-4
j_call: TRBJ1-6
d_call: NA
cdr3_length: 13
clone_size: NA
cdr3_aa: CASSREYNSPLHF
cdr3_nt: TGTGCCAGCAGTCGGGAATATAATTCACCCCTCCACTTT

v_call: TRBV28
j_call: TRBJ1-5
d_call: NA
cdr3_length: 13
clone_size: NA
cdr3_aa: CASSLRGWQPQHF
cdr3_nt: TGTGCCAGCAGTTTAAGGGGTTGGCAGCCCCAGCATTTT

v_call: TRBV29-1
j_call: TRBJ1-5
d_call: NA
cdr3_length: 13
clone_size: few
cdr3_aa: CSVRSNTDQPQHF
cdr3_nt: TGCAGCGTTCGTAGCAACACCGATCAGCCCCAGCATTTT

v_call: TRBV19
j_call: TRBJ2-5
d_call: NA
cdr3_length: 16
clone_size: NA
cdr3_aa: CASSIVVDGTFQTQYF
cdr3_nt: TGTGCCAGTAGTATAGTAGTGGACGGTACCTTTCAGACCCAGTACTTC

v_call: TRBV3-1/TRBV3-2
j_call: TRBJ1-5
d_call: NA
cdr3_length: 14
clone_size: few
cdr3_aa: CASSQVPVGQPQHF
cdr3_nt: TGTGCCAGCAGCCAAGTACCCGTCGGGCAGCCCCAGCATTTT

v_call: TRBV6-5
j_call: TRBJ2-3
d_call: NA
cdr3_length: 15
clone_size: NA
cdr3_aa: CASSYAGGGPDTQYF
cdr3_nt: TGTGCCAGCAGTTACGCAGGGGGGGGTCCAGATACGCAGTATTTT

v_call: TRBV10-3
j_call: TRBJ1-2
d_call: NA
cdr3_length: 13
clone_size: NA
cdr3_aa: CAIRAGGSYGYTF
cdr3_nt: TGTGCCATCAGAGCGGGCGGGAGCTATGGCTACACCTTC

v_call: TRBV3-1/TRBV3-2
j_call: TRBJ1-2
d_call: TRBD1
cdr3_length: 14
clone_size: NA
cdr3_aa: CASSHTGDDNGYTF
cdr3_nt: TGTGCCAGCAGCCATACAGGGGATGATAATGGCTACACCTTC

v_call: TRBV18
j_call: TRBJ2-5
d_call: NA
cdr3_length: 15
clone_size: NA
cdr3_aa: CASSPGQGGQETQYF
cdr3_nt: TGTGCCAGCTCACCGGGTCAAGGGGGGCAAGAGACCCAGTACTTC

v_call: TRBV10-3
j_call: TRBJ2-1
d_call: TRBD2
cdr3_length: 16
clone_size: NA
cdr3_aa: CAISEKTSGGYNEQFF
cdr3_nt: TGTGCCATCAGTGAGAAAACTAGCGGGGGCTACAATGAGCAGTTCTTC

v_call: TRBV10-3
j_call: TRBJ2-2
d_call: NA
cdr3_length: 13
clone_size: NA
cdr3_aa: CAIGDANTGELFF
cdr3_nt: TGTGCCATCGGGGACGCGAACACCGGGGAGCTGTTTTTT

v_call: TRBV7-3
j_call: TRBJ1-3
d_call: NA
cdr3_length: 13
clone_size: NA
cdr3_aa: CASRPSSGNTIYF
cdr3_nt: TGTGCCAGCAGACCATCCTCTGGAAACACCATATATTTT

v_call: TRBV24-1
j_call: TRBJ2-3
d_call: TRBD1
cdr3_length: 17
clone_size: NA
cdr3_aa: CATSDQHGQEPTDTQYF
cdr3_nt: TGTGCCACCAGTGATCAACACGGACAGGAACCCACAGATACGCAGTATTTT

v_call: TRBV2
j_call: TRBJ1-4
d_call: NA
cdr3_length: 15
clone_size: NA
cdr3_aa: CASSLDSGANEKLFF
cdr3_nt: TGTGCCAGCAGTCTTGACAGCGGTGCTAATGAAAAACTGTTTTTT

v_call: TRBV10-1
j_call: TRBJ1-6
d_call: NA
cdr3_length: 14
clone_size: NA
cdr3_aa: CATDGRTYNSPLHF
cdr3_nt: TGCGCCACCGACGGTAGAACCTATAATTCACCCCTCCACTTT

v_call: TRBV18
j_call: TRBJ2-5
d_call: NA
cdr3_length: 14
clone_size: NA
cdr3_aa: CASSPPSLGGTQYF
cdr3_nt: TGTGCCAGCTCACCACCCTCTTTAGGCGGGACCCAGTACTTC

v_call: TRBV7-2
j_call: TRBJ1-3
d_call: NA
cdr3_length: 15
clone_size: NA
cdr3_aa: CASSSVSGALDTIYF
cdr3_nt: TGTGCCAGCAGCTCAGTGTCGGGGGCCCTGGACACCATATATTTT

v_call: TRBV7-9
j_call: TRBJ2-1
d_call: TRBD1
cdr3_length: 12
clone_size: few
cdr3_aa: CASSTQGNEQFF
cdr3_nt: TGTGCCAGCAGCACACAGGGGAATGAGCAGTTCTTC

v_call: TRBV14
j_call: TRBJ2-5
d_call: TRBD1
cdr3_length: 11
clone_size: NA
cdr3_aa: CASTSGGTQYF
cdr3_nt: TGTGCCAGCACCTCAGGGGGGACCCAGTACTTC

v_call: TRBV24-1
j_call: TRBJ2-3
d_call: NA
cdr3_length: 12
clone_size: once
cdr3_aa: CATSDSPDTQYF
cdr3_nt: TGTGCCACCAGTGATTCGCCAGATACGCAGTATTTT

v_call: TRBV7-3
j_call: TRBJ2-3
d_call: TRBD1
cdr3_length: 15
clone_size: NA
cdr3_aa: CASSQTGSGTDTQYF
cdr3_nt: TGTGCCAGCAGCCAGACAGGGTCCGGCACAGATACGCAGTATTTT

v_call: TRBV30
j_call: TRBJ2-3
d_call: TRBD2
cdr3_length: 14
clone_size: few
cdr3_aa: CACRLAGGTDTQYF
cdr3_nt: TGTGCCTGTCGACTAGCGGGGGGCACAGATACGCAGTATTTT

v_call: TRBV19
j_call: TRBJ1-2
d_call: NA
cdr3_length: 14
clone_size: NA
cdr3_aa: CASSMVLNNFGYTF
cdr3_nt: TGTGCCAGTAGTATGGTTCTGAATAACTTTGGCTACACCTTC

v_call: TRBV25-1
j_call: TRBJ2-1
d_call: TRBD2
cdr3_length: 16
clone_size: NA
cdr3_aa: CASQTSGGGKYNEQFF
cdr3_nt: TGTGCCAGCCAGACTAGCGGGGGGGGAAAATACAATGAGCAGTTCTTC

v_call: TRBV30
j_call: TRBJ2-3
d_call: NA
cdr3_length: 12
clone_size: few
cdr3_aa: CAWTESWDTQYF
cdr3_nt: TGTGCCTGGACCGAAAGCTGGGATACGCAGTATTTT

v_call: TRBV7-9
j_call: TRBJ2-5
d_call: NA
cdr3_length: 13
clone_size: once
cdr3_aa: CASSSDWGVAQYF
cdr3_nt: TGTGCCAGCAGCTCGGACTGGGGAGTGGCCCAGTACTTC

v_call: TRBV13
j_call: TRBJ1-1
d_call: NA
cdr3_length: 13
clone_size: NA
cdr3_aa: CASRRGEDTEAFF
cdr3_nt: TGTGCCAGCAGAAGGGGCGAAGACACTGAAGCTTTCTTT

v_call: TRBV29-1
j_call: TRBJ1-2
d_call: NA
cdr3_length: 15
clone_size: NA
cdr3_aa: CSVGRRGVYNYGYTF
cdr3_nt: TGCAGCGTTGGTAGGAGGGGCGTTTATAACTATGGCTACACCTTC

v_call: TRBV27
j_call: TRBJ2-5
d_call: NA
cdr3_length: 15
clone_size: NA
cdr3_aa: CASSLGGTSSETQYF
cdr3_nt: TGTGCCAGCAGCCTGGGCGGCACAAGCTCTGAGACCCAGTACTTC

v_call: TRBV24-1
j_call: TRBJ2-2
d_call: NA
cdr3_length: 16
clone_size: NA
cdr3_aa: CATGQAGLKNTGELFF
cdr3_nt: TGTGCCACCGGGCAGGCGGGCTTAAAGAACACCGGGGAGCTGTTTTTT

v_call: TRBV6-6
j_call: TRBJ1-4
d_call: NA
cdr3_length: 15
clone_size: NA
cdr3_aa: CASSYYSREGEKLFF
cdr3_nt: TGTGCCAGCAGTTATTACTCAAGGGAGGGAGAAAAACTGTTTTTT

v_call: TRBV11-1
j_call: TRBJ1-1
d_call: NA
cdr3_length: 12
clone_size: NA
cdr3_aa: CASSLMNTEAFF
cdr3_nt: TGTGCCAGCAGCTTGATGAACACTGAAGCTTTCTTT

v_call: TRBV5-1
j_call: TRBJ2-1
d_call: TRBD1
cdr3_length: 15
clone_size: NA
cdr3_aa: CASSPGGSSYNEQFF
cdr3_nt: TGCGCCAGCAGCCCAGGGGGAAGCTCCTACAATGAGCAGTTCTTC

v_call: TRBV5-1
j_call: TRBJ1-1
d_call: NA
cdr3_length: 14
clone_size: NA
cdr3_aa: CASSKNSGSTEAFF
cdr3_nt: TGCGCCAGCAGTAAGAACTCCGGGTCCACTGAAGCTTTCTTT

v_call: TRBV27
j_call: TRBJ2-3
d_call: NA
cdr3_length: 15
clone_size: NA
cdr3_aa: CASNRDPRNTDTQYF
cdr3_nt: TGTGCCAGCAACAGGGACCCGAGGAACACAGATACGCAGTATTTT

v_call: TRBV7-3
j_call: TRBJ1-1
d_call: TRBD1
cdr3_length: 13
clone_size: NA
cdr3_aa: CASSFTGGTEAFF
cdr3_nt: TGTGCCAGCAGCTTCACAGGGGGCACTGAAGCTTTCTTT

v_call: TRBV6-5
j_call: TRBJ2-3
d_call: NA
cdr3_length: 14
clone_size: NA
cdr3_aa: CASRSKGLLDTQYF
cdr3_nt: TGTGCCAGCAGGTCTAAGGGACTCTTGGATACGCAGTATTTT

v_call: TRBV6-5
j_call: TRBJ2-2
d_call: NA
cdr3_length: 15
clone_size: NA
cdr3_aa: CASSSSLGLYGELFF
cdr3_nt: TGTGCCAGCAGTTCCTCTCTGGGACTCTACGGGGAGCTGTTTTTT

v_call: TRBV14
j_call: TRBJ2-3
d_call: TRBD2
cdr3_length: 16
clone_size: NA
cdr3_aa: CASSQLAGERTDTQYF
cdr3_nt: TGTGCCAGCAGCCAACTAGCGGGGGAACGCACAGATACGCAGTATTTT

v_call: TRBV5-1
j_call: TRBJ2-4
d_call: NA
cdr3_length: 17
clone_size: NA
cdr3_aa: CASSLAVGAVAKNIQYF
cdr3_nt: TGCGCCAGCAGCTTGGCTGTGGGGGCCGTGGCCAAAAACATTCAGTACTTC

v_call: TRBV4-1
j_call: TRBJ1-2
d_call: NA
cdr3_length: 13
clone_size: NA
cdr3_aa: CASSQDRAGGYTF
cdr3_nt: TGCGCCAGCAGCCAAGACAGGGCGGGAGGCTACACCTTC

v_call: TRBV2
j_call: TRBJ1-6
d_call: NA
cdr3_length: 13
clone_size: few
cdr3_aa: CASSARGASPLHF
cdr3_nt: TGTGCCAGCAGCGCCCGGGGGGCATCACCCCTCCACTTT

v_call: TRBV6-4
j_call: TRBJ1-6
d_call: NA
cdr3_length: 14
clone_size: NA
cdr3_aa: CASSDGGRNSPLHF
cdr3_nt: TGTGCCAGCAGTGACGGTGGGCGTAATTCACCCCTCCACTTT

v_call: TRBV6-1
j_call: TRBJ1-5
d_call: NA
cdr3_length: 14
clone_size: once
cdr3_aa: CASSEQGPSGSQHF
cdr3_nt: TGTGCCAGCAGTGAACAGGGTCCGTCGGGGTCCCAGCATTTT

v_call: TRBV7-3
j_call: TRBJ1-6
d_call: NA
cdr3_length: 14
clone_size: NA
cdr3_aa: CASSPSPGASPLHF
cdr3_nt: TGTGCCAGCAGCCCGTCGCCAGGTGCTTCACCCCTCCACTTT

v_call: TRBV28
j_call: TRBJ1-5
d_call: NA
cdr3_length: 17
clone_size: once
cdr3_aa: CASSSNPGLMGNQPQHF
cdr3_nt: TGTGCCAGCAGTAGTAATCCGGGGTTAATGGGCAATCAGCCCCAGCATTTT

v_call: TRBV28
j_call: TRBJ1-6
d_call: NA
cdr3_length: 15
clone_size: NA
cdr3_aa: CASTLGGYDNSPLHF
cdr3_nt: TGTGCCAGCACCCTCGGAGGGTACGATAATTCACCCCTCCACTTT

v_call: TRBV19
j_call: TRBJ1-1
d_call: NA
cdr3_length: 14
clone_size: once
cdr3_aa: CASSSRGQYTEAFF
cdr3_nt: TGTGCCAGTAGTTCCCGGGGGCAATACACTGAAGCTTTCTTT

v_call: TRBV6-2/TRBV6-3
j_call: TRBJ1-2
d_call: NA
cdr3_length: 11
clone_size: NA
cdr3_aa: CASSSHYGYTF
cdr3_nt: TGTGCCAGCAGTTCTCACTATGGCTACACCTTC